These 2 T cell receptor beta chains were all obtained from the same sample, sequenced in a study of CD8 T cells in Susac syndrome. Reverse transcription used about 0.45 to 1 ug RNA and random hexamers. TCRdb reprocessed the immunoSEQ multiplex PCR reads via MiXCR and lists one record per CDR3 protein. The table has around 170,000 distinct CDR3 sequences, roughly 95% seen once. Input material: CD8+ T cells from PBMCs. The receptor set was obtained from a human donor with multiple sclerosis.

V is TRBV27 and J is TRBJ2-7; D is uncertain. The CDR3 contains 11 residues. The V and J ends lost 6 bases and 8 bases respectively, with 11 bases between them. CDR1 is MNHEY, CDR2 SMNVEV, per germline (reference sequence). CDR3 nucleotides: TGTGCCAGCAGCTCCGGTTTTCAGCAGTACTTC. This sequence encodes CASSSGFQQYF.

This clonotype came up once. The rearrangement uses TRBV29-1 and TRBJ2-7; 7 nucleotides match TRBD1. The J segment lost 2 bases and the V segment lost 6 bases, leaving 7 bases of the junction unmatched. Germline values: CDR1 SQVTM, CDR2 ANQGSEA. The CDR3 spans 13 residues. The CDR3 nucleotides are TGCAGCGTCGGGACAGTGGAAGCCTACGAGCAGTACTTC. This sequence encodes CSVGTVEAYEQYF.